These T cell receptor beta chains were read from a single sample in a study of a mutant IDH1 vaccine in newly diagnosed glioma. These TCRs' antigens remain unknown. The table came from immunoSEQ multiplex PCR; TCRdb's copy has only in-frame clones and leaves some out. The sample has 50,000 to 55,000 clones; over 75% are singletons. The sequences come from PBMCs, collected from a glioma patient whose treatment included an IDH1 peptide vaccine. Receptor source: a man aged 50 to 60 with glioma. The CDR3 runs from the conserved cysteine through the conserved F or W. The order of the fields is CDR3 protein, CDR3 DNA, D gene, V gene, J gene, clone size. The D gene is left open where the match is weak. The size field is filled for only some rows; it gives once, few, many or a size class.

CASSFRDDNQPQHF,TGTGCCAGCAGCTTTCGGGACGACAATCAGCCCCAGCATTTT,NA,TRBV7-8,TRBJ1-5,NA
CASSFRPGYYGYTF,TGTGCCAGCAGTTTTCGTCCAGGCTACTATGGCTACACCTTC,NA,TRBV27,TRBJ1-2,NA
CASRSSGNTIYF,TGTGCCAGCAGGAGCTCTGGAAACACCATATATTTT,NA,TRBV6-5,TRBJ1-3,once
CASSDSGGDQNEQFF,TGTGCCAGCAGTGACTCCGGGGGCGATCAAAATGAGCAGTTCTTC,NA,TRBV6-4,TRBJ2-1,once
CASSVGQGQSYEQYF,TGTGCCAGCAGCGTGGGACAGGGTCAATCCTACGAGCAGTACTTC,TRBD1,TRBV9,TRBJ2-7,NA
CASSVEHRREETQYF,TGTGCCAGCAGCGTCGAACACAGAAGAGAAGAGACCCAGTACTTC,NA,TRBV9,TRBJ2-5,NA
CASRRGSGETQYF,TGTGCCAGTAGACGGGGGTCCGGCGAGACCCAGTACTTC,NA,TRBV19,TRBJ2-5,NA
CASSLVTGLNTEAFF,TGTGCCAGCAGCTTAGTGACAGGGTTGAACACTGAAGCTTTCTTT,TRBD1,TRBV7-9,TRBJ1-1,NA
CASSVAPNQPQHF,TGTGCCAGCAGCGTAGCACCCAATCAGCCCCAGCATTTT,NA,TRBV9,TRBJ1-5,NA
CASSPAVTEAFF,TGTGCCAGCAGCCCGGCCGTCACTGAAGCTTTCTTT,NA,TRBV7-8,TRBJ1-1,few
CASSLGPQGLNNEQFF,TGTGCCAGCAGCTTAGGGCCGCAGGGTTTAAACAATGAGCAGTTCTTC,NA,TRBV7-2,TRBJ2-1,NA
CASSPYTALTGGYTF,TGTGCCAGCAGCCCATACACAGCACTAACGGGTGGCTACACCTTC,NA,TRBV7-2,TRBJ1-2,NA
CASSPIPGQGLASYTF,TGTGCCAGCAGCCCAATCCCGGGACAGGGATTAGCAAGCTACACCTTC,TRBD1,TRBV11-1,TRBJ1-2,NA
CASSQALADWTGELFF,TGCGCCAGCAGCCAGGCACTCGCGGATTGGACCGGGGAGCTGTTTTTT,NA,TRBV4-1,TRBJ2-2,NA
CASRLGPLNTGELFF,TGTGCCAGCCGTCTAGGCCCCCTGAACACCGGGGAGCTGTTTTTT,NA,TRBV6-1,TRBJ2-2,NA
CATRGTGENIQYF,TGTGCCACTAGGGGGACGGGAGAAAACATTCAGTACTTC,NA,TRBV6-1,TRBJ2-4,NA